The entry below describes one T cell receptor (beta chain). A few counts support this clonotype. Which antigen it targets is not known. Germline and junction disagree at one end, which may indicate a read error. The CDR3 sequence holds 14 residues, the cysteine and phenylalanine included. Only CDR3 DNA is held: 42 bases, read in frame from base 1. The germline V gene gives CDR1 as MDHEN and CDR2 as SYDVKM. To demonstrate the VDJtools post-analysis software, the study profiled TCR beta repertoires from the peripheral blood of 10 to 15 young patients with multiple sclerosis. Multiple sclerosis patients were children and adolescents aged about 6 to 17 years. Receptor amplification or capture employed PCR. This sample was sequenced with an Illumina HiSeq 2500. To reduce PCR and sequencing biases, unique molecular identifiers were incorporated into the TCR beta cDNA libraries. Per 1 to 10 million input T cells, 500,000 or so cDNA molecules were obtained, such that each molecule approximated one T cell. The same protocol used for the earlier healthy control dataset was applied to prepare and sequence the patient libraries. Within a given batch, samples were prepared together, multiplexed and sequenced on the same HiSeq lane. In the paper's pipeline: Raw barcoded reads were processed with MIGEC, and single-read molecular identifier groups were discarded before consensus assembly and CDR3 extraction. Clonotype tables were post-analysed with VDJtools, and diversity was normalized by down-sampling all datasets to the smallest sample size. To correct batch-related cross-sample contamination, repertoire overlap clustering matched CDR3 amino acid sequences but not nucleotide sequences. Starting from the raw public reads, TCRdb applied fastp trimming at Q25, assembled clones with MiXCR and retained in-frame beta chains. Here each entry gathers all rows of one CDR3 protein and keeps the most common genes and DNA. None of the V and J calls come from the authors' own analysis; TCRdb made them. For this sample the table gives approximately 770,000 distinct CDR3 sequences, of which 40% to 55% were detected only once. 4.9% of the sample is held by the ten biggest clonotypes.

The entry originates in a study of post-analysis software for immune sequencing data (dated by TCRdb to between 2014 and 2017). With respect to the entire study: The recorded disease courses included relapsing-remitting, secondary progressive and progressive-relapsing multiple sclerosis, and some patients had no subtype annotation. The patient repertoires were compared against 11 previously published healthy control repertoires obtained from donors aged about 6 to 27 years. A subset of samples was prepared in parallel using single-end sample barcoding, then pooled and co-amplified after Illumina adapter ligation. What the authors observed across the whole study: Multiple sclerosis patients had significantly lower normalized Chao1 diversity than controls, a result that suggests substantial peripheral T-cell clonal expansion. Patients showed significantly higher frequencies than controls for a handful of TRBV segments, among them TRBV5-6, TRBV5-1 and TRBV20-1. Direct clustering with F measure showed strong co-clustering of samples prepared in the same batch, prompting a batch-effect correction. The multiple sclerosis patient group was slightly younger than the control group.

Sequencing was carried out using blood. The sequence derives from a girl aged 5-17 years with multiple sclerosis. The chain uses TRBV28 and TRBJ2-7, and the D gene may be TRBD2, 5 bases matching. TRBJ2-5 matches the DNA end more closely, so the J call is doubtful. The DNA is TGTGCCAGCAGTCCCGGACTGTCACAAGCGACCCAGTACTTC. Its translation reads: CASSPGLSQATQYF.